The 8 T cell receptor beta chains below come from one sample, sequenced in a study of lymphopenia after photon versus proton radiotherapy. Repertoires were generated with immunoSEQ multiplex PCR, while TCRdb's copy carries only in-frame clones and drops some. The top ten hold under 25% of the sample, which has some 45,000 clones, around 81% seen once. The sample consisted of peripheral blood, taken from a patient treated with proton-based radiotherapy. The source of these receptors is a woman between 65 and 79 years old with pancreatic cancer.

V and J are TRBV6-6 and TRBJ1-1, with D unresolved. CDR1 is MNHNY, CDR2 SVGAGI, per germline (reference sequence). This CDR3 spans 13 amino acids. Between the trimmed V and J ends, which lost 8 bases and 2 bases, there was a span of 12 bases. CDR3 in amino acids: CASLPYVNTEAFF. The CDR3 region has the DNA TGTGCCAGCCTACCGTACGTCAACACTGAAGCTTTCTTT.

This clone is a singleton in its sample. The V and J genes are TRBV2 and TRBJ2-1; TRBD2 agrees at 9 bases. Germline V lookup: CDR1 SNHLY, CDR2 FYNNEI. The CDR3 consists of 17 residues. V lost 0 bases and J lost 8; bases outside the gene matches: 11. CDR3 loop: CASSEALLAGGKDEQFF. The CDR3 nucleotides read TGTGCCAGCAGTGAAGCGCTTCTGGCGGGAGGGAAGGATGAGCAGTTCTTC.

The chain links TRBV7-3 to TRBJ2-7, with 8 bases lining up with TRBD1. The ends lost 2 bases at V and 3 bases at J; junction bases unmatched: 6. The CDR3 consists of 15 residues. Looked up from germline, CDR1 is SGHTA and CDR2 is FQGTGA. CDR3 DNA: TGTGCCAGCAGCTTAGCCCCCGGACAGGGCTACGAGCAGTACTTC. It specifies CASSLAPGQGYEQYF.

The chain links TRBV4-1 to TRBJ1-6; 7 positions agree with TRBD1. Germline trimming cut 0 bases from V and 9 bases from J; bases unmatched to any gene: 2. CDR1 is MGHRA, CDR2 YSYEKL, per germline. This CDR3 is built from 14 residues. The CDR3 DNA follows: TGCGCCAGCAGCCAAGAGGCAGGGGGTTCACCCCTCCACTTT. This encodes CASSQEAGGSPLHF.

The chain couples TRBV4-2 to TRBJ1-2; TRBD1 is a possible D gene (6 bases). The V gene lost 0 bases and the J gene lost 8 bases, with 22 bases spanning the gap. CDR1 LGHNA and CDR2 YNFKEQ come from the germline V gene. The CDR3 has 17 residues. The CDR3 is CASSQDIRGAHGEGYTF. The CDR3 DNA is TGTGCCAGCAGCCAAGACATTCGGGGGGCGCATGGGGAAGGCTACACCTTC.

The chain is built from TRBV11-2 and TRBJ2-1; 9 bases map to TRBD2. The germline V gene encodes CDR1 SGHAT and CDR2 FQNNGV. Trimming took 1 base from V and 1 from J; bases not matched to a gene: 8. The CDR3 runs to 18 residues. The CDR3 DNA is TGTGCCAGCAGCTTAGGACTAGCGGAGGGAGCGTCCTACAATGAGCAGTTCTTC. It codes for CASSLGLAEGASYNEQFF.

This clone was seen more than once but under ten times. The chain joins TRBV7-2 to TRBJ2-1; 7 nucleotides match TRBD1. With V trimmed by 5 bases and J by 4 bases, 11 bases remained unmatched. The CDR3 has 16 amino acids. Germline V gene data show CDR1 as SGHTA and CDR2 as FQGNSA. The CDR3 loop is CASSPQGVGSYNEQFF. CDR3 DNA: TGTGCCAGCAGCCCTCAGGGGGTGGGGTCTTACAATGAGCAGTTCTTC.

V is TRBV21-1 and J is TRBJ1-5. TRBV21-1 is shown as a pseudogene. The CDR3 is made up of 12 amino acids. The CDR3, as DNA: TGTGCCAGCAGAATGATCGATCAGCCCCAGCATTTT. It translates to CASRMIDQPQHF.